These 8 T cell receptor beta chains were sequenced from one sample in a study of blood T cell repertoires in COVID-19 (dated by TCRdb to 2018 to 2020). Preparation of the library involved the immunoSEQ multiplex PCR assay. TCRdb took this table from immuneACCESS and kept in-frame rearrangements with V and J called. Such tables lack part of the clones; where checked against another copy, unresolved V genes explain under half of the gap, and the rest is unexplained. Counted in this sample were under 350,000 clones; roughly 91% of them appeared once. About 4.6% of the sample goes to the ten largest clones. Sequencing was performed on peripheral blood. The origin of the receptors is a man aged 35 to 55 with acute or convalescent COVID-19.

V usage is TRBV27 and J usage is TRBJ2-1, with a possible D match to TRBD2 (5 bases). The V gene lost 3 bases and the J gene lost 5 bases, with 17 bases spanning the gap. CDR1 is MNHEY, CDR2 SMNVEV, per germline (reference sequence). CDR3 length equals 16 residues. CDR3 loop: CASSFRLADLNNEQFF. The CDR3 DNA follows: TGTGCCAGCAGTTTCAGGCTAGCTGATCTTAACAATGAGCAGTTCTTC.

The V and J genes are TRBV6-1 and TRBJ2-3; possibly TRBD2 for D (5 bases). The V gene lost 3 bases and the J gene lost 1 base, with 17 bases spanning the gap. This CDR3 has 17 amino acids. Germline V gene sequence: CDR1 MNHNS, CDR2 SASEGT. The CDR3 DNA reads as TGTGCCAGCAGTGAGGGTCGTCGGCGGGTGCGCACAGATACGCAGTATTTT. Translated, it gives CASSEGRRRVRTDTQYF.

V and J are TRBV9 and TRBJ1-4, with TRBD1 identical over 8 bases. CDR1 and CDR2 (germline): SGDLS, YYNGEE. Trimming cost V 5 bases and J 4 bases; bases outside gene matches: 7. The CDR3 extends over 15 amino acids. The CDR3 region has the DNA TGTGCCAGCAGTCGACAGGGGAAAGGTAATGAAAAACTGTTTTTT. This gives the protein CASSRQGKGNEKLFF.

This clone was seen a single time. The chain is built from TRBV12-5 and TRBJ1-2, with D unclear. This CDR3 comprises 13 residues. Germline V gene data show CDR1 as LGHNT and CDR2 as FRNRAP. V was shortened by 2 bases and J by 2 bases, with 6 bases between the two germline ends. The CDR3 nucleotides are TGTGCTAGTGGTTTGCAACAGAACTATGGCTACACCTTC. Protein sequence: CASGLQQNYGYTF.

This CDR3 is CASGPPGGYTDTQYF. In nucleotides, the CDR3 is TGTGCTAGTGGCCCCCCAGGGGGCTACACAGATACGCAGTATTTT. This chain joins TRBV12-5 and TRBJ2-3; 8 bases are shared with TRBD1. Germline CDR1 LGHNT, CDR2 FRNRAP. J lost 2 bases, V lost 6 bases, and 7 bases had no gene match. This CDR3 is 15 amino acids long.

The chain combines TRBV4-2 with TRBJ2-7; possibly TRBD2 for D (5 bases). Germline assignment: CDR1 LGHNA and CDR2 YNFKEQ. The CDR3 is made up of 17 amino acids. V was trimmed by 0 bases and J by 2 bases, leaving 17 bases between them. The CDR3 here is CASSQDEAGPYPYEQYF. In nucleotides, the CDR3 is TGTGCCAGCAGCCAAGATGAGGCGGGTCCCTATCCCTACGAGCAGTACTTC.

This clone was observed once. This rearrangement joins TRBV11-2 to TRBJ1-1; D is ambiguous. Germline CDR1 and CDR2: SGHAT and FQNNGV. CDR3 length: 15 residues. Trimming cost V 1 base and J 7 bases, with 16 bases left between them. The CDR3 nucleotides are TGTGCCAGCAGCTTAGGGGAGGCAGCACCGCATGAAGCTTTCTTT. It encodes CASSLGEAAPHEAFF.

The CDR3 DNA sequence: TGCGCCCCCCAGGGGGCGGCTGAAGCTTTCTTT. Translating gives CAPQGAAEAFF. This chain connects TRBV21-1 to TRBJ1-1; the table's D gene call, TRBD1, was not cross checked with the DNA. TRBV21-1 is annotated as a pseudogene. This CDR3 spans 11 amino acids.